The present T cell receptor beta chain was sequenced within a study of cytomegalovirus exposure and HLA in healthy donors. This clone has only one observation. Researchers ran the PCR with 60 Vbeta and 13 Jbeta primers. Sequenced by immunoSEQ multiplex PCR; TCRdb stores in-frame clones only, minus some. The sample has 100,000 to 150,000 clones, approximately 77% seen once. V lost 6 bases to trimming and J lost 5 bases, with 14 bases between them. The length of the CDR3 is 14 residues. The V gene's germline CDR1 is ENHRY and CDR2 SYGVKD. The specimen sequenced was PBMCs. This sequence originates from a woman in her thirties or forties in good health and CMV-seronegative. The rearrangement joins TRBV10-3 to TRBJ1-5; weak D call: TRBD1 (6 bases). CDR3 sequence: CAIRETGPDQPQHF. In DNA, the CDR3 is TGTGCCATCAGGGAGACAGGACCCGATCAGCCCCAGCATTTT.